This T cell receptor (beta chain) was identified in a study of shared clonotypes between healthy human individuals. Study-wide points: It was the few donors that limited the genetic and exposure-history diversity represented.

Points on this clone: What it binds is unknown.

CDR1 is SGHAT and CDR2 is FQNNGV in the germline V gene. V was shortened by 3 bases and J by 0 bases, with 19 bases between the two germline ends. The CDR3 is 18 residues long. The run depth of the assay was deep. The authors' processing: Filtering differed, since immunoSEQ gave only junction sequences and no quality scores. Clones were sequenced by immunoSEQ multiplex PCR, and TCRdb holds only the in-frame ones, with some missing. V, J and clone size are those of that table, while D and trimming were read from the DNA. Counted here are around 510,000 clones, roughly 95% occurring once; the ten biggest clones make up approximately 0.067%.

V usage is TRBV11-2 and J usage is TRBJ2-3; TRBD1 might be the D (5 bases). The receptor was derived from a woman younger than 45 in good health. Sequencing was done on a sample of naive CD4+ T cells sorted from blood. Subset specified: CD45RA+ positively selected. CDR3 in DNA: TGTGCCAGCAGCTTTACTCCTCCGACAGTTGCTAGCACAGATACGCAGTATTTT. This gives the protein CASSFTPPTVASTDTQYF.